The 13 T cell receptor beta chains listed next were all sequenced from one sample in a study of radiotherapy plus CTLA-4 blockade in lung cancer. TCRdb keeps only in-frame clones here, not all; method: immunoSEQ multiplex PCR. The sample lists some 43,000 clones, around 83% occurring once. The specimen comprised peripheral blood, sampled from a patient treated with radiotherapy plus ipilimumab. All receptors come from a human donor with non-small cell lung cancer who had stable disease on radiotherapy plus ipilimumab.

This chain links TRBV5-1 with TRBJ2-5; 10 positions agree with TRBD2. Germline trimming cut 0 bases from V and 4 bases from J; bases unmatched to any gene: 3. This CDR3 is 15 amino acids long. Germline lookup yields CDR1 SGHRS and CDR2 YFSETQ. CDR3 sequence (DNA): TGCGCCAGCAGCTTGGATATAGCGGGAGGAGAGACCCAGTACTTC. This codes for CASSLDIAGGETQYF.

V usage is TRBV6-1 and J usage is TRBJ1-5; 7 bases map to TRBD1. V dropped 1 base and J dropped 2; count of bases not matched to a gene: 5. The germline CDR1 and CDR2 sequences are MNHNS and SASEGT. The CDR3 extends over 16 amino acids. This chain's CDR3 is CASSEVVGQGNQPQHF. CDR3 DNA: TGTGCCAGCAGTGAAGTAGTAGGACAGGGCAATCAGCCCCAGCATTTT.

The gene calls are TRBV27 and TRBJ2-1, with D maybe TRBD2 (6 bases). Germline CDR1 MNHEY, CDR2 SMNVEV (reference sequence). The CDR3 totals 15 residues. The V gene lost 4 bases and the J gene lost 2 bases, with 12 bases spanning the gap. CDR3 sequence: CASSSGLFAYNEQFF. For the CDR3, the DNA is TGTGCCAGCAGTTCGGGACTCTTTGCCTACAATGAGCAGTTCTTC.

This clone was seen just once. V usage is TRBV10-3 and J usage is TRBJ2-5; TRBD1 aligns across 10 bases. The CDR3 sequence is 15 residues long. CDR1 ENHRY and CDR2 SYGVKD come from the germline V gene. With V trimmed by 5 bases and J by 4 bases, 7 bases remained unmatched. This chain's CDR3 is CAISTPTGGSETQYF. The CDR3 DNA reads as TGTGCCATCAGTACGCCGACAGGGGGCTCAGAGACCCAGTACTTC.

The genes are TRBV7-2 and TRBJ1-1; D gene uncertain. This CDR3 has 18 residues. V shed 1 base and J shed 1 base, with 19 bases lying between them. The V gene's germline CDR1 is SGHTA and CDR2 FQGNSA. The CDR3 coding sequence is TGTGCCAGCAGCTTAGATAGTAAACTCGGGGTTACGAACACTGAAGCTTTCTTT. It codes for CASSLDSKLGVTNTEAFF.

The rearrangement uses TRBV19 and TRBJ2-7; 7 positions match TRBD2. This CDR3 has 14 amino acids. With V trimmed by 9 bases and J by 5 bases, 13 bases remained unmatched. Germline loops: CDR1 LNHDA, CDR2 SQIVND (reference sequence). The CDR3 sequence is CASSLGGSIDEQYF. DNA for the CDR3: TGTGCCAGCTCCCTCGGGGGGAGTATCGACGAGCAGTACTTC. The whole variable domain, filled in from reference TRBV19 and TRBJ2-7, reads DGGITQSPKYLFRKEGQNVTLSCEQNLNHDAMYWYRQDPGQGLRLIYYSQIVNDFQKGDIAEGYSVSREKKESFPLTVTSAQKNPTAFYLCASSLGGSIDEQYFGPGTRLTVT.

This chain connects TRBV19 to TRBJ1-1; D call uncertain. The CDR3 consists of 14 residues. The germline CDR1 and CDR2 sequences are LNHDA and SQIVND (reference sequence). V lost 5 bases to trimming and J lost 0 bases, with 10 bases between them. CDR3 sequence: CASSGRALNTEAFF. The DNA of the CDR3 is TGTGCCAGTAGTGGGCGGGCCTTGAACACTGAAGCTTTCTTT.

In this sample, this clone turned up once. V gene TRBV5-1 combines with J gene TRBJ2-1, with TRBD2 as a possible D gene (6 bases). Germline values: CDR1 SGHRS, CDR2 YFSETQ. CDR3 length: 17 residues. The CDR3 is CASRSGPSPSFGNEQFF. The DNA for the CDR3 is TGCGCTAGCCGGAGCGGGCCAAGCCCTAGTTTCGGCAATGAGCAGTTCTTC.

The chain has TRBV19 and TRBJ2-1; 7 bases are shared with TRBD2. Trimming cost V 0 bases and J 4 bases; bases outside gene matches: 6. Germline CDR1 LNHDA, CDR2 SQIVND (reference sequence). The CDR3 totals 16 residues. Written as DNA, the CDR3 is TGTGCCAGTAGTATAGAATCTAGCGGTAGTTACAATGAGCAGTTCTTC. Residues: CASSIESSGSYNEQFF.

This clone was found once. The rearrangement joins TRBV2 to TRBJ2-7; perhaps TRBD2 as D (5 bases). Trimming removed 4 bases at V and 2 bases at J, with 9 bases between. Germline-derived CDR1 and CDR2 are SNHLY and FYNNEI. CDR3 length equals 13 residues. CDR3: CASSGSGTYEQYF. Here the CDR3 DNA reads TGTGCCAGCAGTGGCTCGGGGACCTACGAGCAGTACTTC.

The chain carries TRBV7-2 and TRBJ1-2; no clear D. Trimming left V 0 bases short and J 6 bases short, with 11 bases between. This CDR3 spans 14 amino acids. The V gene's germline CDR1 is SGHTA and CDR2 FQGNSA. The CDR3 spells CASSLAIKEDGYTF. The DNA for the CDR3 is TGTGCCAGCAGCTTAGCTATTAAGGAGGATGGCTACACCTTC.

This chain connects TRBV27 to TRBJ1-1, with no clear D. Germline assignment: CDR1 MNHEY and CDR2 SMNVEV (reference sequence). Trimming left V 3 bases short and J 5 bases short, with 28 bases between. The CDR3 consists of 19 residues. The CDR3 sequence: CASSFATSLTTGEGTEAFF. Written as DNA, the CDR3 is TGTGCCAGCAGTTTCGCGACTTCCCTTACAACCGGGGAAGGTACTGAAGCTTTCTTT.

The chain carries TRBV19 and TRBJ1-1; TRBD1 matches 10 bases. CDR3 length: 13 amino acids. V was clipped by 7 bases and J by 7 bases; unmatched bases: 6. CDR1 is LNHDA and CDR2 is SQIVND in the germline V gene (reference sequence). The CDR3 DNA follows: TGTGCCAGTACCTCCGGGACAGGGGATGAAGCTTTCTTT. Translating it yields CASTSGTGDEAFF.